This entry concerns a single TCR beta chain. Its antigen remains unknown. Both TRBC1 and TRBC2 were covered by a beta constant-region primer of two equimolar oligonucleotides. Nested alpha and beta constant-region primers with the SP2 primer drove four PCR rounds on ligated cDNA. The cDNA 3' end received a ligated single-stranded oligonucleotide carrying the SP2 primer and a 12-nucleotide UMI. MiXCR, run by TCRdb on the UMI-ligation and nested PCR reads, gives a single entry per CDR3 protein. Of 130,000 to 150,000 distinct CDR3 sequences in the sample, 22% were seen once. CDR1 MNHNY and CDR2 SVGAGI come from the germline V gene (reference sequence). V was shortened by 6 bases and J by 4 bases, with 13 bases between the two germline ends. The CDR3 sequence is 14 residues long. The data derive from a study of naive and memory T cell subsets. General study points: Possibly reflecting memory cells re-expressing CD45RA, a few larger clonotypes occurred in naive repertoires, especially CD8. Over 95% of naive TCR sequences appeared only once after error correction, unlike memory subsets.

Sequential positive selection took CD4 T cells first, then CD8 T cells. The TCR comes from a human donor in good health. Sample: naive CD4+ T cells from blood. The rearrangement uses TRBV6-6 and TRBJ2-1, with D perhaps matching TRBD1 or TRBD2 (5 bases each). This CDR3 is CASSEGRWYNEQFF. For the CDR3, the DNA is TGTGCCAGCAGCGAGGGACGCTGGTACAATGAGCAGTTCTTC.